This T cell receptor beta chain is drawn from a study of cytomegalovirus exposure and HLA in healthy donors. Germline V gene data show CDR1 as SGHTA and CDR2 as FQGTGA. The junction had 6 bases not matched to a gene; V was cut back by 4 bases and J by 4 bases. The CDR3 has 15 residues. PCR involved 60 Vbeta and 13 Jbeta primers. TCRdb keeps only in-frame clones here, not all; method: immunoSEQ multiplex PCR. The sample has roughly 200,000 clones; approximately 84% are singletons. The sample was PBMCs. The sequence was obtained from a female donor in good health and CMV-seronegative. The rearrangement links TRBV7-3 to TRBJ2-3, with 9 bases lining up with TRBD2. The CDR3 loop is CASSSGREGPDTQYF. DNA of the CDR3: TGTGCCAGCAGCTCCGGGCGGGAGGGCCCAGATACGCAGTATTTT.